Given below is one T cell receptor beta chain in context. Its antigen remains unknown. The entry originates in a study of cytomegalovirus exposure and HLA in healthy donors. The study, taken as a whole, reports: Analysis was performed later, and it showed HLA-associated TCR beta chains to be more clonally expanded than equally common others.

PCR was performed using 60 Vbeta and 13 Jbeta primers. Clones were read by immunoSEQ multiplex PCR, and TCRdb kept only the in-frame ones, dropping some. The sample has 210,000 or so clones, 75% to 85% seen once. Per the germline V gene, CDR1 is SEHNR and CDR2 is FQNEAQ (reference sequence). J was trimmed by 4 bases and V by 2 bases; bases with no gene match: 1. The CDR3 length is 14 residues. V is TRBV7-9 and J is TRBJ1-5; 8 nucleotides line up with TRBD1. The sequencing input was PBMCs. The receptor comes from a girl aged 10-17 years in good health and CMV-seronegative. Here the CDR3 DNA reads TGTGCCAGCAGCTTAACAGGGGGAAATCAGCCCCAGCATTTT. Translating it yields CASSLTGGNQPQHF.